Described below is a single T cell receptor (beta chain) sequence and its context. Its target is not known. Germline CDR1 is ENHRY and CDR2 is SYGVKD. This CDR3 region has 15 residues. The V and J ends lost 5 bases and 0 bases, in that order; junction bases with no gene match: 5. Some clones are missing from TCRdb's copy, which holds only in-frame ones; the method was immunoSEQ multiplex PCR. This sample has about 100,000 clones, with around 90% found just once. This sample stems from a study of T cell responses to AZD1222 COVID-19 vaccine. General study findings and limits: White British ancestry dominated among donors, who included more females, and clonal diversity was possibly underestimated. Spike-wide vaccine-associated CD4 TCRs dominated at 160-218 and 743-854. Baseline seropositives among AZD1222 recipients totaled only 5 to 7.

This sample comprised peripheral blood, obtained on day 0 of AZD1222 vaccination. The chain links TRBV10-3 to TRBJ1-2; 8 bases are a match to TRBD1. The receptor comes from an adult in good health. CDR3 region: CAISPEQGANYGYTF. The CDR3 DNA follows: TGTGCCATCAGTCCCGAACAGGGGGCTAACTATGGCTACACCTTC.